This TCR beta chain was captured by sequencing in a study of OX40 agonist ivuxolimab in advanced cancers. Here immunoSEQ multiplex PCR was the method, and the copy in TCRdb shows in-frame clones only, minus some. Seen here are 80,000 or so clones, 75% to 90% observed once, and the top ten hold around 7.2%. The specimen comprised CD4+ or CD8+ T cells sorted from blood, sampled in a trial of the OX40 agonist ivuxolimab. The TCR was taken from an adult with an advanced solid tumor such as melanoma, head and neck, liver or kidney cancer.

The CDR3 nucleotides read TGTGCCAGCATTAGGACAGAGAGCTCCTACGAGCAGTACTTC. The encoded protein is CASIRTESSYEQYF. The chain carries TRBV2 and TRBJ2-7, with D possibly matching TRBD1 (6 bases). V was clipped by 7 bases and J by 0 bases, with 13 bases between them. The CDR3 extends over 14 amino acids. The germline CDR1 and CDR2 sequences are SNHLY and FYNNEI.